The present TCR beta chain was sequenced within a study of tumor-infiltrating lymphocytes in oesophageal squamous cell carcinoma. Germline V gives CDR1 SGHVS, CDR2 FQNEAQ. The V end lost 2 bases, the J end lost 5 bases, and 9 bases lay between the germline ends. The CDR3 loop spans 13 amino acids. In TCRdb, the PCR reads were re-called with MiXCR into one record per CDR3 protein. The sample contains around 12,000 distinct CDR3 sequences, around 50% of which appear only once. This clonotype was counted only a few times. The sample consisted of normal esophageal tissue next to the tumor. This chain links TRBV7-8 with TRBJ2-5; D may be TRBD1 (5 bases). The sequence derives from a male donor with esophageal squamous cell carcinoma. The CDR3 DNA reads as TGTGCCAGCAGCTTAAGGGGTGTCGAGACCCAGTACTTC. Its protein is CASSLRGVETQYF.